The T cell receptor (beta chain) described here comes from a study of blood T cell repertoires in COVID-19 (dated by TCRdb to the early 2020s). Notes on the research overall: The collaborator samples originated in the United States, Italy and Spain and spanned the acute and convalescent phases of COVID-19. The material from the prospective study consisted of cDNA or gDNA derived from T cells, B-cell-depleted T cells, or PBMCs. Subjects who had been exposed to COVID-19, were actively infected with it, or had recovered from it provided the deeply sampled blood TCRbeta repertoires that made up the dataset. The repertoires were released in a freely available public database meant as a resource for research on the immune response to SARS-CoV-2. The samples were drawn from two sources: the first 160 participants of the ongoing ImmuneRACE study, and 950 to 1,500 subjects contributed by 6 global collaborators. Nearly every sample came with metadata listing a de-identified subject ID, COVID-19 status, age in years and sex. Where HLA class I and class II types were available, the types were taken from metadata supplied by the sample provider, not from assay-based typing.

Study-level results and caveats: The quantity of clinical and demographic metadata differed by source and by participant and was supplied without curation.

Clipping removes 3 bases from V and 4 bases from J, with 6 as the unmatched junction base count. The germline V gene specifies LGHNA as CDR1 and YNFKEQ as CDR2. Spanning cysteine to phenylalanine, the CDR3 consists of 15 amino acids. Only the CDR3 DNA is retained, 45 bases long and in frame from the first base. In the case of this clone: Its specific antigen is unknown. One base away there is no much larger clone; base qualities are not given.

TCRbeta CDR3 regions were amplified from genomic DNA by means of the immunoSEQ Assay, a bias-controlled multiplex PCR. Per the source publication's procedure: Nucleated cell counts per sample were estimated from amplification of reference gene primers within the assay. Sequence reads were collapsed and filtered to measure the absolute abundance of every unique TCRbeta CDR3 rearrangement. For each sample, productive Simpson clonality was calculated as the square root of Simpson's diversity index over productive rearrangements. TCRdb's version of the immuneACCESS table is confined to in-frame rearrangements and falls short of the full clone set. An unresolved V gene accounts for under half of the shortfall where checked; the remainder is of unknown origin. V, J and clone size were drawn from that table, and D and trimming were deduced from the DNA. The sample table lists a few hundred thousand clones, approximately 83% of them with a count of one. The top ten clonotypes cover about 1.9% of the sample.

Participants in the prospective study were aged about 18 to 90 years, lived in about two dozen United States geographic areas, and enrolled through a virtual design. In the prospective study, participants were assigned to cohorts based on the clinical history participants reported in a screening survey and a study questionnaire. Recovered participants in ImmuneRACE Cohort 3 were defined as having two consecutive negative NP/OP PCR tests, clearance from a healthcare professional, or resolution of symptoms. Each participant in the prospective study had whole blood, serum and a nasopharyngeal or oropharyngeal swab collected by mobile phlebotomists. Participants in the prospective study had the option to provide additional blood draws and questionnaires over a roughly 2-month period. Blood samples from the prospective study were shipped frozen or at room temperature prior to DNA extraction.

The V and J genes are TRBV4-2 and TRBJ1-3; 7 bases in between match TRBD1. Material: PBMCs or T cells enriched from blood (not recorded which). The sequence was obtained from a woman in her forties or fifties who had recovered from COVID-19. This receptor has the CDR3 CASSQTGMGGNTIYF. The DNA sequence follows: TGTGCCAGCAGCCAGACAGGGATGGGGGGAAACACCATATATTTT.